What follows is one T cell receptor (beta chain) and its context. The antigen remains unidentified. Being one base from a much bigger clone, this may be a read error. Through a sample-barcoded 5' primer and a J-beta primer mix, a second PCR was run for about 6 to 12 cycles. With 12 random nucleotides, a template-switch adaptor tagged each individual cDNA molecule. One entry per CDR3 protein results from TCRdb running MiXCR on the 5' RACE reads. The sample contains 1.4 million or so distinct CDR3 sequences, roughly two fifths of which appear only once. This entry is derived from a study of blood T cells in healthy people across ages. Points from the study as a whole: Among long-lived donors, naive CD4+ cells were more numerous and diversity higher than in aged donors. Observed TCR beta diversity per million T cells went down as age went up. This fall followed a roughly linear course with age.

No fewer than 6 micrograms of total RNA were isolated from every sample. The CDR3 runs 12 residues. Germline CDR1 and CDR2: MNHEY and SVGEGT. This clonotype originated in a woman younger than 30 in good health. Sequencing input: blood. The V call is TRBV6-2 or TRBV6-3, the J call TRBJ2-1; D is possibly TRBD1 or TRBD2 (5 bases each). The J call may be wrong; the DNA end is better matched by TRBJ2-7. CDR3 sequence reads: CASSFGANEQYF. DNA of the CDR3: TGTGCCAGCAGTTTCGGGGCCAATGAGCAGTACTTC.